This T cell receptor (beta chain) came from a study of blood T cell repertoires in COVID-19. V was trimmed by 4 bases and J by 3 bases, leaving 7 bases between them. Germline lookup yields CDR1 MNHEY and CDR2 SVGEGT. The CDR3 contains 13 residues. Clones were sequenced by immunoSEQ multiplex PCR, and TCRdb holds only the in-frame ones, with some missing. This sample has under 200,000 clones, with roughly 84% found just once. The origin of this receptor is a woman between 45 and 65 years old with COVID-19, enrolled during active disease. Specimen: peripheral blood. V usage is TRBV6-2 or TRBV6-3 and J usage is TRBJ2-1; D might be TRBD2 (6 bases). The DNA for the CDR3 is TGTGCCAGCAGTTTCGGGGGCTACAATGAGCAGTTCTTC. It encodes CASSFGGYNEQFF.